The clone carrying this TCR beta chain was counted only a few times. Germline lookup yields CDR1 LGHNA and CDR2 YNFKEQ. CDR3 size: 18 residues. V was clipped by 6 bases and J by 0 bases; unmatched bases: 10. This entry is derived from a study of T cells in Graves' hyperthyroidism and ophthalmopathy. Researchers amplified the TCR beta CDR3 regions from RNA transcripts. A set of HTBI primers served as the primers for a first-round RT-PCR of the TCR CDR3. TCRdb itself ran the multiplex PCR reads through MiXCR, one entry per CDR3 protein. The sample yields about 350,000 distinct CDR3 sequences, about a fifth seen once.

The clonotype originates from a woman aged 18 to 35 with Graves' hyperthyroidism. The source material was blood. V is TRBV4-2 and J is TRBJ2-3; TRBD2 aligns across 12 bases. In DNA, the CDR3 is TGTGCCAGCAGGCCCCTAGCGGGGGGGCGTTTTAGCACAGATACGCAGTATTTT. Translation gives CASRPLAGGRFSTDTQYF.